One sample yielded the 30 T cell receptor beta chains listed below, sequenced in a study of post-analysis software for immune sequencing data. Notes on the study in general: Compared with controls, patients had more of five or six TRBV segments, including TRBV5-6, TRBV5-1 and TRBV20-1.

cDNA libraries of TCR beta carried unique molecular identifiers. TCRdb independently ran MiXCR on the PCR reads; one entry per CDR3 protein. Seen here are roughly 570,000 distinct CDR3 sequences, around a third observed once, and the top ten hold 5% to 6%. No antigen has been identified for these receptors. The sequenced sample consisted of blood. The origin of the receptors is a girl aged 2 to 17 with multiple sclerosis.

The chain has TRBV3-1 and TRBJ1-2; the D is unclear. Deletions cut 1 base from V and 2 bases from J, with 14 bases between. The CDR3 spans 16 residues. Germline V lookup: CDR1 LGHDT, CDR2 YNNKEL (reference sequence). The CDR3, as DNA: TGTGCCAGCAGCCAAGGAGGTGGACGGGCCAACTATGGCTACACCTTC. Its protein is CASSQGGGRANYGYTF.

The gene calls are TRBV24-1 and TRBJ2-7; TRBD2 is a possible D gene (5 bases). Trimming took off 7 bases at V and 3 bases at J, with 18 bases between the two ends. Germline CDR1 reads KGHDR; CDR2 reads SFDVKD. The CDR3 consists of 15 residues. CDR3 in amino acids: CATRRIWGVIYEQYF. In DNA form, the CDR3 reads TGTGCCACCAGGAGAATATGGGGAGTGATCTACGAGCAGTACTTC.

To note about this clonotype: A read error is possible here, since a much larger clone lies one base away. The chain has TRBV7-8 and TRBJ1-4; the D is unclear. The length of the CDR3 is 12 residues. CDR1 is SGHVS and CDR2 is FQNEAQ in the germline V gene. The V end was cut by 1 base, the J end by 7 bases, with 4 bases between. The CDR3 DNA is TGTGCCAGCAGCTTAGGGGCTGAAAAACTGTTTTTT. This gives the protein CASSLGAEKLFF.

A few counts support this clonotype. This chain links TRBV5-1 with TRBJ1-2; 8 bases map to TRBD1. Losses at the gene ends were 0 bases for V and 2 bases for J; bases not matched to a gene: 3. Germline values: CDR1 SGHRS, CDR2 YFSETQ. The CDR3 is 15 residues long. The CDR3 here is CASSLDRGNNYGYTF. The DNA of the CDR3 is TGCGCCAGCAGCTTGGACAGGGGGAACAACTATGGCTACACCTTC.

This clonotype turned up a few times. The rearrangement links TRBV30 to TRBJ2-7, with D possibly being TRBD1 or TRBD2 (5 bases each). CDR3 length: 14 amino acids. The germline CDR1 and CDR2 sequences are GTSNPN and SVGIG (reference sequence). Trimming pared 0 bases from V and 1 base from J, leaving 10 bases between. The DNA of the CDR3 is TGTGCCTGGAGTGTCTGGGGGATGTCCTACGAGCAGTACTTC. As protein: CAWSVWGMSYEQYF.

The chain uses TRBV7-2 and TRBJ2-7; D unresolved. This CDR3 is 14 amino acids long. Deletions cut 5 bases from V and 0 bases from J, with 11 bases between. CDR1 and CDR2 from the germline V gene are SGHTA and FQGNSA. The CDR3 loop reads CASSPIRTSYEQYF. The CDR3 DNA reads TGTGCCAGCAGCCCCATTAGAACCTCCTACGAGCAGTACTTC. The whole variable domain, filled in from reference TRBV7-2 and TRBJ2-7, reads GAGVSQSPSNKVTEKGKDVELRCDPISGHTALYWYRQSLGQGLEFLIYFQGNSAPDKSGLPSDRFSAERTGGSVSTLTIQRTQQEDSAVYLCASSPIRTSYEQYFGPGTRLTVT.

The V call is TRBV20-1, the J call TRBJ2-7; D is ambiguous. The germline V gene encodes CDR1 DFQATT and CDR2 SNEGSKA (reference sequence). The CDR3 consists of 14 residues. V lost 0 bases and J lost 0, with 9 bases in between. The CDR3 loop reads CSARDSHTSYEQYF. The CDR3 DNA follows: TGCAGTGCTAGAGATTCCCACACCTCCTACGAGCAGTACTTC.

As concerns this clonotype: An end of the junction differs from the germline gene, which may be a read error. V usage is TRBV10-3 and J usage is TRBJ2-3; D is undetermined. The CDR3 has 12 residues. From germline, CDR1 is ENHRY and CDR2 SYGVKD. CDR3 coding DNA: TGTGCCATCAGTGGGTCCCCAGATACGCGGTATTTT. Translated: CAISGSPDTRYF.

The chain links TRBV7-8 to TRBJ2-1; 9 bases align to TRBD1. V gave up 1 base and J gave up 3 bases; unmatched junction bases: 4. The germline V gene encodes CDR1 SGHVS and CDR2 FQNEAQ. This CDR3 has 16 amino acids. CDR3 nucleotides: TGTGCCAGCAGCTTAGTATTGGACAGGGGCTACAATGAGCAGTTCTTC. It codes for CASSLVLDRGYNEQFF.

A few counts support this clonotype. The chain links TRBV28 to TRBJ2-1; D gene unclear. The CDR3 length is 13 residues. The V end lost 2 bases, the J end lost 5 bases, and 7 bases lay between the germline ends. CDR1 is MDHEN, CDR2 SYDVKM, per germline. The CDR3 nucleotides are TGTGCCAGCAGTTTAGCGCAGAACAATGAGCAGTTCTTC. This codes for CASSLAQNNEQFF. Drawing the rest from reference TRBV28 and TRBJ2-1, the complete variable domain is DVKVTQSSRYLVKRTGEKVFLECVQDMDHENMFWYRQDPGLGLRLIYFSYDVKMKEKGDIPEGYSVSREKKERFSLILESASTNQTSMYLCASSLAQNNEQFFGPGTRLTVL.

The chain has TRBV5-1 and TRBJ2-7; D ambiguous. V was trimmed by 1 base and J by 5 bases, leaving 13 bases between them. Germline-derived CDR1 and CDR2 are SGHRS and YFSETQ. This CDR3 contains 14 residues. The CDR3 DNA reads TGCGCCAGCAGCTTGCTTCGGCCAACCGACGAGCAGTACTTC. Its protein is CASSLLRPTDEQYF.

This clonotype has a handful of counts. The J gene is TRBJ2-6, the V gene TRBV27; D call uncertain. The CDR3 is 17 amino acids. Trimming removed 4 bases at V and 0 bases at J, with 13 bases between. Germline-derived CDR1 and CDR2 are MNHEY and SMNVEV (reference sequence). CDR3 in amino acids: CASSSPTDGSGANVLTF. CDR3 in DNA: TGTGCCAGCAGTTCCCCCACCGATGGCTCTGGGGCCAACGTCCTGACTTTC.

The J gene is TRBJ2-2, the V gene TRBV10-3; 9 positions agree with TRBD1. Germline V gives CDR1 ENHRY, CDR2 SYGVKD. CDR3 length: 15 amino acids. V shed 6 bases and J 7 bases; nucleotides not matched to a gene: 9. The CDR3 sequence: CAISQGTGYGGELFF. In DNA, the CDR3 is TGTGCCATCAGCCAAGGGACAGGGTACGGCGGGGAGCTGTTTTTT.

This CDR3 reads CAVSGDSYNEQFF. In DNA form, the CDR3 reads TGTGCCGTCTCAGGAGATTCCTACAATGAGCAGTTCTTC. This chain uses TRBV10-3 with TRBJ2-1; unclear D gene. V dropped 11 bases and J dropped 1 base, with 12 bases sitting between them. There are 13 residues in the CDR3. Per germline, CDR1 ENHRY and CDR2 SYGVKD.

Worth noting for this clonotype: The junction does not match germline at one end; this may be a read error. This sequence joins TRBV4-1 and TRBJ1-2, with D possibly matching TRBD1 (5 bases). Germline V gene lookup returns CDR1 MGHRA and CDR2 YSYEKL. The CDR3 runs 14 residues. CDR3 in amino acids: CTSSQVGGSRGYTF. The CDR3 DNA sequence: TGCACCAGCAGCCAGGTGGGGGGTTCGAGAGGCTACACCTTC.

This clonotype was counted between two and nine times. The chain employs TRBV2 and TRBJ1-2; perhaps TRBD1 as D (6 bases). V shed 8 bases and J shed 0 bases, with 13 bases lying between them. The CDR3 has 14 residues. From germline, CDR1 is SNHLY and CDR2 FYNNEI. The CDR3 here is CASQTGGANYGYTF. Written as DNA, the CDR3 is TGTGCCAGCCAGACAGGAGGGGCTAACTATGGCTACACCTTC.

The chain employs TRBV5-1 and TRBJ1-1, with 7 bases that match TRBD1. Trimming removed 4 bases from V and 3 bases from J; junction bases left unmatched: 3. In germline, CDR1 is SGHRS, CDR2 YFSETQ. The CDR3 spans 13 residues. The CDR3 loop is CASSGDRDTEAFF. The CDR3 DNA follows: TGCGCCAGCAGCGGAGACAGGGACACTGAAGCTTTCTTT.

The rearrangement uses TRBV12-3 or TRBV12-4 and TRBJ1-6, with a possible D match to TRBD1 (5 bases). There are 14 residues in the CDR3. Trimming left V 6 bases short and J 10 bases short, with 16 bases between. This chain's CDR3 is CASSLGLGGSPLHF. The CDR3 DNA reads TGTGCCAGCAGCCTGGGACTGGGCGGCTCACCCCTCCACTTT.

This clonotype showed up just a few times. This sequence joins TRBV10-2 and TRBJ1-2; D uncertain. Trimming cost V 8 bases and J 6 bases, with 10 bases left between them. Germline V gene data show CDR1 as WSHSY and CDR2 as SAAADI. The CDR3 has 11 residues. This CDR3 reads CASRAVDGYTF. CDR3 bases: TGCGCCAGCCGTGCAGTGGATGGCTACACCTTC.

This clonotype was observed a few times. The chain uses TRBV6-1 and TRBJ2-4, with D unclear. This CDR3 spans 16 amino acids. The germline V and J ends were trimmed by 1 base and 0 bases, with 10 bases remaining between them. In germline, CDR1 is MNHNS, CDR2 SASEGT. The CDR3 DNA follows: TGTGCCAGCAGTGAAGAAGGTGAATTAGCCAAAAACATTCAGTACTTC. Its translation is CASSEEGELAKNIQYF.

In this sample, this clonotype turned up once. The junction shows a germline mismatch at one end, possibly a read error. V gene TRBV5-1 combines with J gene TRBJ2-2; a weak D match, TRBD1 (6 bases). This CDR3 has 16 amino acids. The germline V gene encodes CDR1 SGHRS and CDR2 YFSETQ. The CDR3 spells CASSLTGKSLTGERFF. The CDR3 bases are TGCGCCAGCAGCTTGACAGGGAAAAGCCTGACCGGGGAGCGGTTTTTT.

CDR3 sequence: CASSQVRTGDYEQYF. CDR3 sequence (DNA): TGCGCCAGCAGCCAAGTCAGGACAGGGGACTACGAGCAGTACTTC. The chain carries TRBV4-1 and TRBJ2-7; TRBD1 matches at 9 bases. This CDR3 has 15 residues. V lost 1 base, J lost 3 bases, and 4 bases stayed unmatched. Germline CDR1 reads MGHRA; CDR2 reads YSYEKL.

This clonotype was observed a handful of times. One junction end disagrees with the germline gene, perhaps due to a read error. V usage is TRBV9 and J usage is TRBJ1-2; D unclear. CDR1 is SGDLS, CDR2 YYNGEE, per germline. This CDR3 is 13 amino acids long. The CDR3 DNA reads TGCGCCAGCAGCGTCCTAGGGATGGGTGGCTACACCTTC. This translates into CASSVLGMGGYTF.

The DNA for the CDR3 is TGTGCCAGCACCCACCCCGGGACTAGCGGCGGTGAGCAGTTCTTC. Its translation is CASTHPGTSGGEQFF. The chain is built from TRBV6-6 and TRBJ2-1, with 11 bases identical to TRBD2. The CDR3 runs 15 residues. J was trimmed by 9 bases and V by 7 bases; bases with no gene match: 11. The germline V gene has CDR1 MNHNY and CDR2 SVGAGI (reference sequence).

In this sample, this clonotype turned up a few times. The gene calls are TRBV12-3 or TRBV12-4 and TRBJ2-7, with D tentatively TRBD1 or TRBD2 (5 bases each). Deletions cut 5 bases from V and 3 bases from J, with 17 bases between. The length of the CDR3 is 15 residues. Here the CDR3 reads CASSPPGSGVYEQYF. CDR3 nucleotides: TGTGCCAGCAGTCCTCCAGGGAGTGGAGTCTACGAGCAGTACTTC.

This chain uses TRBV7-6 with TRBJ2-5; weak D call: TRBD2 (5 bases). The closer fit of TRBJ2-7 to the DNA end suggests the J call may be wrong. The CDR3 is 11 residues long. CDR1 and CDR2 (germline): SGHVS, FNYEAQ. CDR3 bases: TGTGCCAGCAGTTCCGGGGTCGAGCAGTACTTC. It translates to CASSSGVEQYF.

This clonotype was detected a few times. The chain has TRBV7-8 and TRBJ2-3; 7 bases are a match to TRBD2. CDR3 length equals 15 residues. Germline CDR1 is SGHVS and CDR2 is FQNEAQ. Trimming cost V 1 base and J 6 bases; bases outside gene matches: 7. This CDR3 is CASSLELRGYDTQYF. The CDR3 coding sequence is TGTGCCAGCAGCTTAGAGTTGCGGGGGTACGATACGCAGTATTTT.

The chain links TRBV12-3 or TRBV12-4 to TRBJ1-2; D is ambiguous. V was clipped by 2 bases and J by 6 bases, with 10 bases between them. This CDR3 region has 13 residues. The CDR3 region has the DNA TGTGCCAGCAGTTTATCCGCCCTGGATGGCTACACCTTC. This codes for CASSLSALDGYTF.

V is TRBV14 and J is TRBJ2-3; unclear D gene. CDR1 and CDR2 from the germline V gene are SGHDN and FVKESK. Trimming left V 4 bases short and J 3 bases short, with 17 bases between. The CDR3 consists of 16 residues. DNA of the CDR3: TGTGCCAGCAGCCTGCGACTGGGCAAGGGAACAGATACGCAGTATTTT. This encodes CASSLRLGKGTDTQYF. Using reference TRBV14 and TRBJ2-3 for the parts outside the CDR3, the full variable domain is EAGVTQFPSHSVIEKGQTVTLRCDPISGHDNLYWYRRVMGKEIKFLLHFVKESKQDESGMPNNRFLAERTGGTYSTLKVQPAELEDSGVYFCASSLRLGKGTDTQYFGPGTRLTVL.

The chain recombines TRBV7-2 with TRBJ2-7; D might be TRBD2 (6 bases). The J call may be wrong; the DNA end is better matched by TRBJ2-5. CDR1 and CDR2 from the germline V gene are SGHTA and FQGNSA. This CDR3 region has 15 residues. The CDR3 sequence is CASSQVRGGRETQYF. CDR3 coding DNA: TGTGCCAGCAGCCAGGTCCGGGGAGGCCGAGAGACCCAGTACTTC.